One sample yielded the 3 T cell receptor beta chains listed below, sequenced in a study of T cells in Graves' hyperthyroidism and ophthalmopathy. Amplification of TCR beta CDR3 regions used RNA as the template. First-round RT-PCR of the TCR CDR3 relied on the HTBI primer set. TCRdb used MiXCR to reprocess the multiplex PCR reads, holding one entry per CDR3 protein. Seen here are approximately 400,000 distinct CDR3 sequences, 15% to 19% observed once, and the top ten hold 7.5% to 8%. Sequenced: blood. The receptor source for this set is a woman between 18 and 29 years old with Graves' hyperthyroidism.

This clonotype was counted at least ten times. This CDR3 reads CASSEKTSGGAAEQFF. As DNA, the CDR3 is TGTGCCAGCAGTGAAAAGACTAGCGGGGGGGCCGCAGAGCAGTTCTTC. This chain links TRBV2 with TRBJ2-1; 14 bases match TRBD2. Trimming at V came to 2 bases and at J to 10 bases, leaving 7 bases not matched to a gene. CDR3 length: 16 amino acids. Germline lookup yields CDR1 SNHLY and CDR2 FYNNEI.

Only a few counts were recorded for this clonotype. The genes are TRBV19 and TRBJ1-5; the D is unclear. CDR3 length equals 15 residues. V was cut by 7 bases and J by 2 bases, with 15 bases left in between. The germline gives CDR1 LNHDA, CDR2 SQIVND (reference sequence). This CDR3 is CASNQAGFGNQPQHF. The DNA of the CDR3 is TGTGCCAGTAACCAGGCGGGGTTTGGCAATCAGCCCCAGCATTTT.

This clonotype has more than one count but fewer than ten. The genes are TRBV12-3 or TRBV12-4 and TRBJ2-7, with D possibly TRBD1 on 6 matching bases. V was shortened by 3 bases and J by 3 bases, with 12 bases between the two germline ends. This CDR3 contains 14 residues. CDR3 amino acids: CASSFTGQGYEQYF. In DNA form, the CDR3 reads TGTGCCAGCAGTTTTACGGGACAAGGCTACGAGCAGTACTTC.